A single sample gave rise to the 27 T cell receptor beta chains below, sequenced in a study of shared clonotypes between healthy human individuals. TCRdb's copy holds only in-frame clones and misses some; the assay was immunoSEQ multiplex PCR. The sample has roughly 1,100,000 clones; about 77% are singletons. The sample taken for sequencing was memory CD4+ T cells sorted from blood. Specified subset: CD45RA-negative fraction. The receptors derive from a man aged 18 to 35 in good health.

The CDR3 sequence: CASSLIGDGHISYEQYF. In DNA form, the CDR3 reads TGTGCCAGCAGCTTGATCGGGGACGGACATATCTCCTACGAGCAGTACTTC. This chain links TRBV11-1 with TRBJ2-7; the D gene could be TRBD1 or TRBD2 (5 bases each). Germline-derived CDR1 and CDR2 are SGHAT and FQDESV (reference sequence). CDR3 size: 17 residues. V was pared by 3 bases and J by 0 bases, with 18 bases between.

This clone has just a few counts. J is TRBJ2-5 and V is TRBV7-9; a weak D match, TRBD2 (5 bases). CDR3 length: 14 residues. CDR1 SEHNR and CDR2 FQNEAQ come from the germline V gene (reference sequence). The V gene lost 5 bases and the J gene lost 4 bases, with 14 bases spanning the gap. CDR3 protein: CASSPGSVGETQYF. The DNA for the CDR3 is TGTGCCAGCAGCCCCGGTAGCGTCGGAGAGACCCAGTACTTC.

The gene calls are TRBV9 and TRBJ2-7; a possible D gene is TRBD1 (6 bases). V lost 0 bases to trimming and J lost 6 bases, with 16 bases between them. Looked up from germline, CDR1 is SGDLS and CDR2 is YYNGEE. The CDR3 covers 15 residues. This chain's CDR3 is CASSVGTAVFGEQYF. The DNA for the CDR3 is TGTGCCAGCAGCGTAGGGACAGCTGTCTTCGGCGAGCAGTACTTC.

The V and J genes are TRBV27 and TRBJ1-3; D unresolved. The length of the CDR3 is 13 residues. CDR1 is MNHEY and CDR2 is SMNVEV in the germline V gene (reference sequence). V lost 5 bases and J lost 0, with 5 bases in between. CDR3 DNA sequence: TGTGCCAGCAGTCAGAACTCTGGAAACACCATATATTTT. Translation gives CASSQNSGNTIYF.

The chain links TRBV7-9 to TRBJ2-1; 7 nucleotides line up with TRBD1. Germline V lookup: CDR1 SEHNR, CDR2 FQNEAQ (reference sequence). This CDR3 comprises 17 residues. V was clipped by 5 bases and J by 2 bases; unmatched bases: 12. The CDR3 here is CASSTPGQPSPYNEQFF. The CDR3 DNA sequence: TGTGCCAGCAGCACACCGGGACAGCCAAGTCCCTACAATGAGCAGTTCTTC.

The count of this clone is one. This chain joins TRBV10-2 and TRBJ1-2; 8 bases line up with TRBD1. With V trimmed by 9 bases and J by 2 bases, 2 bases remained unmatched. From germline, CDR1 is WSHSY and CDR2 SAAADI. The CDR3 is 12 residues long. The CDR3 here is CASGTGNYGYTF. CDR3 coding DNA: TGCGCCAGTGGGACAGGAAACTATGGCTACACCTTC.

CDR3 protein: CASSQAELGYNEQFF. The CDR3 bases are TGCGCCAGCAGCCAAGCGGAGCTAGGCTACAATGAGCAGTTCTTC. The chain links TRBV4-1 to TRBJ2-1; D remains ambiguous. The CDR3 contains 15 residues. Trimming cost V 1 base and J 3 bases, with 10 bases left between them. Germline values: CDR1 MGHRA, CDR2 YSYEKL.

The chain uses TRBV4-2 and TRBJ2-3, with D unresolved. Trimming left V 4 bases short and J 6 bases short, with 11 bases between. This CDR3 spans 13 amino acids. Germline assignment: CDR1 LGHNA and CDR2 YNFKEQ. CDR3: CASSLTLPDTQYF. CDR3 sequence (DNA): TGTGCCAGCAGCCTTACACTACCGGATACGCAGTATTTT.

The V call is TRBV6-1, the J call TRBJ2-5; TRBD1 aligns across 10 bases. This CDR3 region has 16 residues. V was pared by 2 bases and J by 5 bases, with 8 bases of the junction left unmatched. CDR1 and CDR2 from the germline V gene are MNHNS and SASEGT. CDR3 DNA sequence: TGTGCCAGCAGTGAAACCGGACAGGGGGTCGGGGAGACCCAGTACTTC. Its translation: CASSETGQGVGETQYF.

The CDR3 protein is CASSPLLTAGAYEQYF. CDR3 in DNA: TGTGCCAGCTCACCACTCCTGACAGCGGGGGCCTACGAGCAGTACTTC. V usage is TRBV18 and J usage is TRBJ2-7, with TRBD2 matching 8 bases. After removal of 1 base from V and 2 bases from J, the junction contained 7 bases not matched to a gene. Germline loops: CDR1 KGHSH, CDR2 LQKENI. This CDR3 contains 16 residues. The whole variable domain, remainder taken from reference TRBV18 and TRBJ2-7, is NAGVMQNPRHLVRRRGQEARLRCSPMKGHSHVYWYRQLPEEGLKFMVYLQKENIIDESGMPKERFSAEFPKEGPSILRIQQVVRGDSAAYFCASSPLLTAGAYEQYFGPGTRLTVT.

The chain combines TRBV7-8 with TRBJ2-7; 12 bases map to TRBD2. Germline assignment: CDR1 SGHVS and CDR2 FQNEAQ. The CDR3 length is 14 residues. With V trimmed by 5 bases and J by 3 bases, 2 bases remained unmatched. The CDR3 DNA sequence: TGTGCCAGCAGCCAGGGACTAGCGGGCTACGAGCAGTACTTC. This encodes CASSQGLAGYEQYF.

CDR3: CASSLWRGSNTGELFF. The CDR3, as DNA: TGTGCCAGCAGTTTATGGCGGGGTTCGAACACCGGGGAGCTGTTTTTT. This chain joins TRBV28 and TRBJ2-2, with D perhaps matching TRBD2 (6 bases). The V end was cut by 0 bases, the J end by 0 bases, with 8 bases between. The CDR3 covers 16 residues. The germline CDR1 and CDR2 sequences are MDHEN and SYDVKM.

The chain carries TRBV6-5 and TRBJ2-7; D call uncertain. Germline CDR1 reads MNHEY; CDR2 reads SVGAGI. Between the trimmed V and J ends, which lost 6 bases and 4 bases, there was a span of 7 bases. This CDR3 is 11 amino acids long. The CDR3 here is CASRLGYEQYF. In DNA, the CDR3 is TGTGCCAGCAGGTTGGGGTACGAGCAGTACTTC.

Regarding this clone: Sequence at one end of the junction differs from germline and may be a read error. The V call is TRBV5-1, the J call TRBJ1-6; D possibly corresponds to TRBD1 (5 bases). Germline V gene data show CDR1 as SGHRS and CDR2 as YFSETQ. This CDR3 is 16 amino acids long. The CDR3 DNA reads TGCGCCAGCAGCCCGACGGCCAGGGTCTATAATTTACCCCTCCACTTT. Amino acids: CASSPTARVYNLPLHF.

This sequence joins TRBV5-4 and TRBJ2-2, with TRBD2 as a possible D gene (6 bases). V gave up 4 bases and J gave up 2 bases, with 12 bases separating them. There are 15 residues in the CDR3. CDR1 SGHNT and CDR2 YYREEE come from the germline V gene (reference sequence). The CDR3 is CASSPPGVNTGELFF. CDR3 in DNA: TGTGCCAGCAGCCCCCCGGGGGTTAACACCGGGGAGCTGTTTTTT.

The chain couples TRBV10-3 to TRBJ2-1; 11 nucleotides line up with TRBD2. The CDR3 has 14 residues. The junction had 9 bases not matched to a gene; V was cut back by 7 bases and J by 10 bases. Per the germline V gene, CDR1 is ENHRY and CDR2 is SYGVKD. The CDR3 sequence: CAITGGTSGQEQFF. The CDR3 nucleotides read TGTGCCATCACCGGAGGGACTAGCGGCCAAGAGCAGTTCTTC.

The chain uses TRBV6-6 and TRBJ2-7, with D possibly matching TRBD1 (5 bases). The germline V gene encodes CDR1 MNHNY and CDR2 SVGAGI (reference sequence). V lost 5 bases, J lost 2 bases, and 13 bases lay in between. This CDR3 is 14 amino acids long. Written as DNA, the CDR3 is TGTGCCAGCAGTGACGACAGCCAGACCTACGAGCAGTACTTC. Its protein product is CASSDDSQTYEQYF.

The chain uses TRBV6-1 and TRBJ1-4, with unresolved D. Per germline, CDR1 MNHNS and CDR2 SASEGT. The ends were cut back, 7 bases at V and 0 bases at J, with 12 bases in the middle. This CDR3 is 15 amino acids long. CDR3 nucleotide sequence: TGTGCCAGCAAATCTTTAGGATCAACTAATGAAAAACTGTTTTTT. Translation gives CASKSLGSTNEKLFF.

The chain links TRBV14 to TRBJ2-3; TRBD2 agrees at 7 bases. The V segment lost 5 bases and the J segment 2 bases; nucleotides outside the gene matches: 10. The CDR3 covers 16 residues. Germline-derived CDR1 and CDR2 are SGHDN and FVKESK. The CDR3 region is CASSFQRAGATDTQYF. CDR3 DNA sequence: TGTGCCAGCAGCTTCCAAAGGGCGGGAGCCACAGATACGCAGTATTTT.

The V gene is TRBV29-1, the J gene TRBJ2-1, with 7 bases lining up with TRBD1. V lost 4 bases to trimming and J lost 6 bases; unmatched junction nucleotides: 9. The CDR3 sequence is 14 residues long. The germline gives CDR1 SQVTM, CDR2 ANQGSEA. CDR3 sequence: CSVALMAGGNEQFF. CDR3 bases: TGCAGCGTTGCCTTGATGGCAGGGGGCAATGAGCAGTTCTTC.

This chain joins TRBV7-2 and TRBJ1-5, with TRBD1 matching over 7 bases. Germline values: CDR1 SGHTA, CDR2 FQGNSA. The trim removed 4 bases at V and 7 bases at J, leaving 7 bases unmatched. The CDR3 sequence is 14 residues long. In nucleotides, the CDR3 is TGTGCCAGCAGCTCAAACAGGGGTTTACAGCCCCAGCATTTT. Translation: CASSSNRGLQPQHF.

The gene calls are TRBV5-1 and TRBJ2-7; TRBD2 is a possible D gene (6 bases). The germline V and J ends were trimmed by 0 bases and 5 bases, with 18 bases remaining between them. CDR1 is SGHRS and CDR2 is YFSETQ in the germline V gene. The CDR3 runs to 16 residues. Written as DNA, the CDR3 is TGCGCCAGCAGCTTGGACCGACTAGGGAGTAGTAACGAGCAGTACTTC. This translates into CASSLDRLGSSNEQYF. The full variable domain, with the rest looked up from reference TRBV5-1 and TRBJ2-7, is KAGVTQTPRYLIKTRGQQVTLSCSPISGHRSVSWYQQTPGQGLQFLFEYFSETQRNKGNFPGRFSGRQFSNSRSEMNVSTLELGDSALYLCASSLDRLGSSNEQYFGPGTRLTVT.

V usage is TRBV18 and J usage is TRBJ2-7; 12 bases agree with TRBD2. Germline V gives CDR1 KGHSH, CDR2 LQKENI. The junction had 3 bases not matched to a gene; V was cut back by 3 bases and J by 3 bases. The CDR3 runs to 15 residues. The CDR3 DNA sequence: TGTGCCAGCTCACCTATGGGACTAGCGGGCTACGAGCAGTACTTC. Protein product: CASSPMGLAGYEQYF.

The chain's CDR3 is CASSLDGLGTDTQYF. CDR3 coding DNA: TGTGCCAGCAGCTTAGACGGTTTGGGCACAGATACGCAGTATTTT. The chain uses TRBV5-4 and TRBJ2-3; no reliable D call. Trimming shortened V by 2 bases and J by 1 base, and 11 bases separated the two germline ends. CDR1 SGHNT and CDR2 YYREEE come from the germline V gene (reference sequence). The CDR3 is made up of 15 amino acids.

This rearrangement joins TRBV6-1 to TRBJ1-5; D ambiguous. The CDR3 totals 13 residues. CDR1 and CDR2 (germline): MNHNS, SASEGT. Trimming left V 8 bases short and J 1 base short, with 9 bases between. CDR3 region: CASDTRSNQPQHF. CDR3 DNA: TGTGCCAGCGACACGAGGAGCAATCAGCCCCAGCATTTT.

The J gene is TRBJ2-7, the V gene TRBV9; D unresolved. This CDR3 region has 14 residues. The germline gives CDR1 SGDLS, CDR2 YYNGEE. The V end was cut by 3 bases, the J end by 2 bases, with 12 bases between. CDR3 loop: CASSGHASAYEQYF. The CDR3, as DNA: TGTGCCAGCAGCGGGCACGCTTCCGCCTACGAGCAGTACTTC.

This chain connects TRBV6-1 to TRBJ2-7, with D tentatively TRBD2 (5 bases). The germline gives CDR1 MNHNS, CDR2 SASEGT. The CDR3 has 14 residues. The ends were cut back, 4 bases at V and 4 bases at J, with 14 bases in the middle. CDR3 bases: TGTGCCAGCAGTGCTCACCCTGGGGAGTACGAGCAGTACTTC. As protein: CASSAHPGEYEQYF.